What follows are 6 T cell receptor beta chains derived from one specimen sequenced in a study of monozygotic twins with inflammatory bowel disease. TCRdb re-called the 5' RACE reads and catalogs CDR3 proteins one per entry, DNA excluded. The listing records some 83,000 distinct CDR3 sequences. Sequencing input: blood. These receptors all stem from a human donor with ulcerative colitis or Crohn's disease, or a healthy co-twin of an affected twin (not recorded which).

The chain employs TRBV7-8 and TRBJ2-7; TCRdb names TRBD2, which stays unverified in the absence of DNA. CDR1 is SGHVS and CDR2 is FQNEAQ in the germline V gene. This CDR3 spans 15 amino acids. CDR3 region: CASSLGERTSYEQYF.

The gene calls are TRBV20-1 and TRBJ2-7; TCRdb selects TRBD2, and the lack of DNA leaves this call unchecked. The CDR3 is made up of 14 amino acids. The germline V gene encodes CDR1 DFQATT and CDR2 SNEGSKA (reference sequence). The CDR3: CSARLPRGTYEQYF.

The chain uses TRBV7-2 and TRBJ2-5; the TRBD1 assignment by TCRdb is unverifiable without DNA. This CDR3 region has 13 residues. Germline V CDR1 and CDR2: SGHTA, FQGNSA. The CDR3 is CASRVLQEETQYF.

V is TRBV12-3 or TRBV12-4 and J is TRBJ2-5; no DNA is available, so the TRBD1 call from TCRdb remains unchecked. CDR3 length equals 17 residues. This CDR3 reads CASSFSIPGQGLETQYF.

The chain recombines TRBV7-7 with TRBJ2-7; lacking DNA, the TRBD1 call made by TCRdb goes unchecked. The germline V gene encodes CDR1 SSHAT and CDR2 FNYEAQ (reference sequence). The CDR3 has 15 amino acids. CDR3 residues: CASSLGTGGLGEQYF.

V is TRBV28 and J is TRBJ1-5; TCRdb reports TRBD1, a call that lacks DNA to check it against. The V gene's germline CDR1 is MDHEN and CDR2 SYDVKM. This CDR3 has 14 residues. The CDR3 sequence: CASTTGQGDQPQHF.